This T cell receptor beta chain originates from a study of blood T cell repertoires in COVID-19. The V end lost 3 bases, the J end lost 2 bases, and 7 bases lay between the germline ends. CDR1 and CDR2 from the germline V gene are SQVTM and ANQGSEA. The CDR3 length is 12 residues. This clone has a handful of counts. Profiling relied on immunoSEQ multiplex PCR, and the TCRdb table lists in-frame clones only, not all of them. The data contain approximately 130,000 clones, less than 90% of them seen just once; the ten biggest clones take up roughly 18%. Clinical histories supplied by participants themselves formed the basis of cohort assignment.

Sequencing input: PBMCs or T cells enriched from blood (not recorded which). The sequence was obtained from a man aged 25 to 45 who had recovered from COVID-19. This rearrangement joins TRBV29-1 to TRBJ1-2, with D tentatively TRBD1 (5 bases). The CDR3 nucleotides are TGCAGCGTTGAGCAGGGAAACTATGGCTACACCTTC. Encoded protein: CSVEQGNYGYTF. Full variable domain (remainder filled in from reference TRBV29-1 and TRBJ1-2): SAVISQKPSRDICQRGTSLTIQCQVDSQVTMMFWYRQQPGQSLTLIATANQGSEATYESGFVIDKFPISRPNLTFSTLTVSNMSPEDSSIYLCSVEQGNYGYTFGSGTRLTVV.